The TCR beta chain under discussion was sequenced for a study of cytomegalovirus exposure and HLA in healthy donors. Study results and limitations: Prediction of most subjects' HLA-A and HLA-B alleles by TCR beta sequences was reportedly accurate. Across donors, sequencing depth was assumed by presence/absence analyses to be roughly uniform.

In the case of this clone: Its specificity is unknown.

The PCR used 60 Vbeta and 13 Jbeta primers. Some clones are missing from TCRdb's copy, which holds only in-frame ones; the method was immunoSEQ multiplex PCR. The sample consists of 250,000 to 350,000 clones, roughly 90% of them appearing once. V lost 4 bases and J lost 1; bases outside the gene matches: 5. The CDR3 spans 16 residues. In germline, CDR1 is MNHEY, CDR2 SMNVEV (reference sequence). This clonotype was obtained from a man in his forties in good health and CMV-seropositive. This chain joins TRBV27 and TRBJ2-2, with TRBD2 matching 8 bases. Input material: PBMCs. The CDR3 bases are TGTGCCAGCAGTTCCGGACTAGCTCTGAACACCGGGGAGCTGTTTTTT. It specifies CASSSGLALNTGELFF.